The present entry profiles one T cell receptor (beta chain) with its context. The sample originates from a study of blood T cell repertoires in COVID-19. Participants' own reports of clinical history determined their cohort assignment. For recovered donors of Cohort 3, there were two negative PCRs, clearance, or symptom resolution. Trimming cost V 2 bases and J 6 bases, with 11 bases left between them. This CDR3 is 13 amino acids long. Germline V gene lookup returns CDR1 GTSNPN and CDR2 SVGIG (reference sequence). Repertoires were generated with immunoSEQ multiplex PCR, while TCRdb's copy carries only in-frame clones and drops some. Of under 350,000 clones in the sample, roughly 86% were seen once.

Sequenced input: PBMCs or T cells enriched from blood (not recorded which). This rearrangement joins TRBV30 to TRBJ1-5; D is ambiguous. The source of this sequence is a woman in her fifties or sixties who had recovered from COVID-19. The CDR3 bases are TGTGCCTGGAGTTTGACGGCGGGTCAGCCCCAGCATTTT. Its translation: CAWSLTAGQPQHF.